This T cell receptor beta chain was recovered during a study of shared clonotypes between healthy human individuals (dated by TCRdb to about 2020). About the study as a whole: A few men and two women, aged 18 to 49 years, made up the cohort. Per donor, leukapheresis produced somewhere between about 0.9 and 9.5 billion PBMCs. For each donor, CD4 naive and CD4 memory were each run on three plates, CD8 naive on two plates, and CD8 memory on one plate. To increase sequencing depth and limit assay-specific biases, TCR repertoire library preparation and sequencing were carried out by different laboratories using diverse techniques. To estimate repertoire size and how much clonotype sharing occurs between individuals, the study deeply sequenced the blood TCR repertoires of about 5 healthy adults. The paper's findings and limits, for the study overall: Based on pairwise subsampling, the degree of clonotype sharing among donors was expected to be affected by sequencing depth. When a few donors were compared, the shared fraction of clonotypes was about 5.5% for naive CD4, around 3.5% for naive CD8, 2% to 2.5% for memory CD4, and 0.35% to 0.5% for memory CD8. The small number of donors limited the genetic and exposure-history diversity represented. Rarefaction of sorted-subset datasets indicated incomplete sequencing despite the large sequencing depth. Higher generation probabilities were observed for clonotypes shared by all four sorted-subset donors than for non-shared clonotypes. Estimated clonotype richness was generally larger for naive than for memory subsets. Sampling was restricted to blood, and TCR repertoires in tissue are likely to differ from TCR repertoires in blood.

TCR CDR3 regions were amplified from genomic DNA by multiplex PCR using the deep immunoSEQ assay. Extracted genomic DNA from each cell subset was spread evenly across all wells of several immunoSEQ 96-well plates, with each plate serving as a replicate. For sorted subsets, each replicate PCR was loaded with 200 ng genomic DNA, equivalent to approximately 27,000 T cell genomes. Purified libraries were measured with a Qubit 3.0 fluorometer, size-checked on a Bioanalyzer 2100, and measured again with the KAPA Library Quantification kit. Every immunoSEQ 96-well plate was sequenced on a separate single-read 150-cycle Illumina NextSeq 550 flow cell. The published analysis was carried out like this. Because the immunoSEQ output included only junctional sequences and no quality scores, the filtering could not be the same as the filtering used for full-length reads. Sequences were annotated with PyIR, a Python wrapper for IgBLAST v1.9, using IMGT germline references to assign V/J genes and CDR3. Reads were filtered out if the reads had weak V/J assignments (E-value above 1e-6), no CDR3, stop codons, out-of-frame junctions, or ambiguous translated residues. V3J clonotypes were defined by identical inferred V gene, J gene, and CDR3 amino acid sequence. Percentage overlap between repertoires was calculated by dividing the number of shared unique clonotypes by the size of the smaller repertoire. Richness of each repertoire was evaluated using RTK rarefaction, the Chao1 estimator, and Recon v2.1 estimates of unobserved clonotypes. Generation probabilities for all TCRbeta clonotypes obtained by the gDNA method from a few donors were computed using OLGA. Held by TCRdb, this immuneACCESS table contains in-frame sequences only and omits some clones. Under half of the omission traces to an unresolved V gene where checked; the cause of the rest is unknown. V, J and clone size were drawn from that table, and D and trimming were deduced from the DNA. The sample table records 1,400,000 or so clones; 98% of these occur just once. The ten largest clones represent roughly 0.35% of the sample.

The CDR3 spans 14 residues, from the cysteine through the phenylalanine. This entry keeps only the CDR3 DNA: 42 bases, framed from base 1. The germline V gene (reference sequence) gives CDR1 as LNHDA and CDR2 as SQIVND. V loses 5 bases of germline sequence and J loses 6 bases, and the interval between the two ends is 14 bases. About this clone itself: The clone's antigen remains unknown. Base qualities are not at hand, and no much larger clone is one base apart.

Donors were healthy HIV-negative adults with no recently reported acute infections or vaccinations. Only Caucasian adults living in Nashville, Tennessee, USA were represented among the donors. CD4+ T cells were enriched by magnetic negative selection; naive cells were then positively selected on CD45RA, and the negative fraction formed the memory subset. After blood collection by leukapheresis, PBMCs were isolated using Ficoll-Histopaque density gradient centrifugation and then cryopreserved in the vapor phase of liquid nitrogen. Analytical flow cytometry was used to check the purity and quantity of each magnetically sorted T cell population. Each sorted fraction had its genomic DNA isolated and then quantified by UV absorbance on a Nanodrop 2000c.

The origin of this receptor is a man in his thirties or forties in good health. The chain was built from TRBV19 and TRBJ1-5; TRBD1 is possibly the D segment (5 matching bases). Sequenced material: naive CD4+ T cells sorted from blood. In light of the paper, this sample's cell subset or site label describes: CD45RA+ positively selected. The DNA sequence is given as TGTGCCAGTAGTGGGTTGGGGGGGAGTCAGCCCCAGCATTTT. It specifies CASSGLGGSQPQHF.